This T cell receptor (beta chain) was recovered during a study of graft-versus-host responses after intestinal transplantation. Across the study: Among the recipients, all got anti-thymocyte globulin induction and then tacrolimus and steroids for approximately 3 years. Study-level results: Elevated graft-versus-host to host-versus-graft clonal ratios in allografts were recorded for patients with graft-donor T cell macrochimerism.

TCRdb keeps only in-frame clones here, not all; method: immunoSEQ multiplex PCR. The table has about 47,000 clones, approximately 92% seen once. With respect to this clone: Its antigen is currently unknown.

The length of the CDR3 is 17 residues. V lost 3 bases, J lost 4 bases, and 14 bases stayed unmatched. CDR1 is KGHSH and CDR2 is LQKENI in the germline V gene. Material: PBMCs, obtained about 800 days after a first intestinal transplant, on the day of a second. This sequence originates from a human patient who received an intestinal transplant, so some T cells may come from the graft donor. The rearrangement joins TRBV18 to TRBJ1-1; TRBD1 matches 7 bases. CDR3 amino acids: CASSPPQGSWGTTEAFF. The CDR3 DNA reads as TGTGCCAGCTCACCCCCACAGGGGTCGTGGGGGACCACTGAAGCTTTCTTT.